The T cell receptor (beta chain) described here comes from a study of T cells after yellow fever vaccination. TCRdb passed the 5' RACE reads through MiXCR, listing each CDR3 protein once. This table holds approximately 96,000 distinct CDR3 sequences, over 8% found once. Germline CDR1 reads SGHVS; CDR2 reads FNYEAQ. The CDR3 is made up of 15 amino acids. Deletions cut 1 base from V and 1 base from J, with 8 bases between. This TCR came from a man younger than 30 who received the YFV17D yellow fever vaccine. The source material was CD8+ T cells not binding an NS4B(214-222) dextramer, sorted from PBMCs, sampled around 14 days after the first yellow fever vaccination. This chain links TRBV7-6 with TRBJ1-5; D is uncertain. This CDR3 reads CASSLVLWSNQPQHF. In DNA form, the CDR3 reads TGTGCCAGCAGCTTAGTATTGTGGAGCAATCAGCCCCAGCATTTT. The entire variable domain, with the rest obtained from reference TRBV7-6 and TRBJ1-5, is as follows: GAGVSQSPRYKVTKRGQDVALRCDPISGHVSLYWYRQALGQGPEFLTYFNYEAQQDKSGLPNDRFSAERPEGSISTLTIQRTEQRDSAMYRCASSLVLWSNQPQHFGDGTRLSIL.